What follows is one T cell receptor beta chain and its context. As yet, its antigen is unknown. Germline loops: CDR1 MNHNY, CDR2 SVGAGI (reference sequence). J was trimmed by 1 base and V by 4 bases; bases with no gene match: 7. This CDR3 region has 16 residues. The PCR made use of 60 Vbeta and 13 Jbeta primers. Only in-frame clones appear in the TCRdb table, and some are missing; sequencing was by immunoSEQ multiplex PCR. The data hold around 210,000 clones, with about 77% observed a single time. These data originate in a study of cytomegalovirus exposure and HLA in healthy donors. Study-wide points: Three chains linked to CMV were shown in vitro to be specific for CMV antigens. A few V segments could not be told apart, such as TRBV6-2 and TRBV6-3, and were left out.

Sequencing was done on a sample of PBMCs. The receptor's source is a woman in her twenties or thirties in good health and CMV-seronegative. V gene TRBV6-6 combines with J gene TRBJ1-1; the match to TRBD1 covers 9 bases. The CDR3 DNA follows: TGTGCCAGCAGTTTCACAGGGGGCCTTGGGAACACTGAAGCTTTCTTT. It specifies CASSFTGGLGNTEAFF.